Reported below is one TCR beta chain. Its antigen remains unidentified. The identical CDR3 is also encoded by other nucleotide sequences in the sample. Some clones are missing from TCRdb's copy, which holds only in-frame ones; the method was immunoSEQ multiplex PCR. In the table there are 95,000 to 150,000 clones, around 90% of which are singletons. The data are from a study of radiotherapy plus CTLA-4 blockade in lung cancer. Study-level points and caveats: Once radiotherapy plus ipilimumab had been given, TCR clones derived from tumor expanded in blood. Dynamics of early blood T cell clones, together with interferon-beta, were reportedly the best predictors of response.

Germline V gene data show CDR1 as MNHNS and CDR2 as SASEGT. Trimming took 2 bases from V and 5 from J, leaving 16 bases between them. CDR3 length: 16 residues. The chain joins TRBV6-1 to TRBJ1-5; D is ambiguous. The sequence was collected from a human donor with non-small cell lung cancer that progressed on radiotherapy plus ipilimumab. Material: peripheral blood, obtained from a patient treated with radiotherapy plus ipilimumab. CDR3 in DNA: TGTGCCAGCAGTGAAATTTCCTCCCGGGCGGATCAGCCCCAGCATTTT. Translation: CASSEISSRADQPQHF.